This T cell receptor beta chain was profiled in a study of cytomegalovirus exposure and HLA in healthy donors. The CDR3 runs to 16 residues. Looked up from germline, CDR1 is LNHDA and CDR2 is SQIVND (reference sequence). J was trimmed by 1 base and V by 5 bases; bases with no gene match: 10. A multiplex PCR was run with 60 Vbeta primers and 13 Jbeta primers. The assay was immunoSEQ multiplex PCR, and TCRdb's table has in-frame clones only and misses some. The top ten hold over 2% of the sample, which has about 130,000 clones, about 71% seen once. A note on this clone: Its antigen is unknown.

General study results and limits: The authors listed around 150 TCR beta chains as cytomegalovirus-associated.

V usage is TRBV19 and J usage is TRBJ2-5; 7 bases fit TRBD1. This clonotype originated in an older woman in good health and CMV-seropositive. Sequenced sample: PBMCs. The CDR3 is CASSYHSTGLQETQYF. The CDR3 nucleotides are TGTGCCAGTAGTTACCATTCGACAGGGCTCCAAGAGACCCAGTACTTC.